This T cell receptor beta chain was identified during a study of T-cell memory formation after mild COVID-19. Study background: The TCR clusters were mostly specific to one donor. Findings and caveats of the study: Among contracting clones, CD4+ were mainly CM/EM and CD8+ enriched in EMRA.

Trimming removed 4 bases from V and 3 bases from J, with 17 bases in between. Germline-derived CDR1 and CDR2 are SGHRS and YFSETQ. The CDR3 runs to 15 residues. TCRdb used MiXCR to reprocess the 5' RACE reads, holding one entry per CDR3 protein. This table holds over 350,000 distinct CDR3 sequences, 24% found once. Concerning this clonotype itself: The antigen remains unidentified.

This clonotype was sampled from an adult woman who had mild COVID-19 (a few samples of this study predate the infection). Cell type and time point are not known. The sequenced material came from PBMCs or a T cell subset sorted from them (not recorded which). This chain uses TRBV5-1 with TRBJ2-7; D perhaps matches TRBD2 (5 bases). The CDR3 is CASSLRQPGNYEQYF. DNA of the CDR3: TGCGCCAGCAGCCTCCGACAACCGGGGAACTACGAGCAGTACTTC.